Listed below are T cell receptor beta chains from one sample, sequenced in a study of T-cell memory formation after mild COVID-19. TCRdb itself ran the 5' RACE reads through MiXCR, one entry per CDR3 protein. The sample consists of some 40,000 distinct CDR3 sequences, approximately 7% of them appearing once. Sequencing was carried out using PBMCs or a T cell subset sorted from them (not recorded which). The receptors were sampled from a man aged 18 to 30 who had mild COVID-19 (a few samples of this study predate the infection). Cell type and time point are not known. Each CDR3 is given with its conserved first and last residue. The D gene is left open where the match is weak. Part of the rows lack a size; the others show once, few, many or a class for expanded clones.

d_call | j_call | clone_size | v_call | cdr3_aa | cdr3_nt
. | TRBJ1-6 | few | TRBV3-1 | CASSQGQDSPLHF | TGTGCCAGCAGCCAAGGCCAGGATTCACCCCTCCACTTT
TRBD1 | TRBJ2-5 | few | TRBV12-3/TRBV12-4 | CASSSGQGETQYF | TGTGCCAGCAGTTCGGGACAGGGAGAGACCCAGTACTTC
TRBD1 | TRBJ1-2 | . | TRBV29-1 | CSVYPNGQDGYTF | TGCAGCGTCTACCCCAATGGACAGGATGGCTACACCTTC
TRBD1 | TRBJ1-3 | few | TRBV12-3/TRBV12-4 | CASSRTGGDSLTGNTIYF | TGTGCCAGCAGCCGGACAGGGGGGGACAGCCTCACTGGAAACACCATATATTTT
TRBD2 | TRBJ2-3 | . | TRBV15 | CATSRGSSGGASDTQYF | TGTGCCACCAGCAGAGGTTCTAGCGGGGGGGCATCAGATACGCAGTATTTT
. | TRBJ2-4 | many | TRBV5-1 | CASSLVLGQSLYF | TGCGCCAGCAGCTTGGTTTTGGGGCAGTCCTTGTACTTC
TRBD2 | TRBJ2-1 | few | TRBV9 | CASSVEASGGGEQFF | TGTGCCAGCAGCGTAGAAGCTAGCGGGGGAGGGGAGCAGTTCTTC
. | TRBJ2-1 | many | TRBV7-7 | CASSLNRDSYNEQFF | TGTGCTAGCAGCCTGAACCGGGACTCGTACAATGAGCAGTTCTTC
. | TRBJ2-5 | . | TRBV5-1 | CASSLEVGSETQYF | TGCGCCAGCAGCTTGGAGGTGGGATCGGAGACCCAGTACTTC
TRBD2 | TRBJ2-2 | . | TRBV10-3 | CAISVSGANTGELFF | TGTGCCATCAGCGTTAGCGGGGCGAACACCGGGGAGCTGTTTTTT